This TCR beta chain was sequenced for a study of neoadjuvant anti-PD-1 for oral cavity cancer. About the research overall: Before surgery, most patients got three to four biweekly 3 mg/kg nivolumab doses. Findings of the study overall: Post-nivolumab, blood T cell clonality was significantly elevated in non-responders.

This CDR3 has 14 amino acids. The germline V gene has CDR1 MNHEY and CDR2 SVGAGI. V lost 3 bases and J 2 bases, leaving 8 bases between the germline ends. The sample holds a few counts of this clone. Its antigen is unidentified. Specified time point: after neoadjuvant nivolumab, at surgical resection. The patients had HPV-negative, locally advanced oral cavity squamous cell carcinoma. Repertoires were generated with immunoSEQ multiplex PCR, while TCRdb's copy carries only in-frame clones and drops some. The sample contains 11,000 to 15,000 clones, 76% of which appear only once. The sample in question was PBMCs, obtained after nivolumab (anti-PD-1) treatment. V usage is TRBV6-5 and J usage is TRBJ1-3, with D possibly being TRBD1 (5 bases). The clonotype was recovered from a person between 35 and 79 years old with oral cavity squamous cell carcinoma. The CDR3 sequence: CASSYRGPGNTIYF. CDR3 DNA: TGTGCCAGCAGTTATAGGGGTCCTGGAAACACCATATATTTT.